These 25 T cell receptor beta chains originate from one sample sequenced in a study of PD-1 blockade in classical Hodgkin lymphoma. Every patient was affected by relapse after autologous stem cell transplantation, while exposure to brentuximab vedotin was not uniform. Only in-frame clones appear in the TCRdb table, and some are missing; sequencing was by immunoSEQ multiplex PCR. The sample records about 22,000 clones, about three quarters being singletons. This material consisted of peripheral blood mononuclear cells (PBMCs), taken before the second cycle of nivolumab. These receptors were taken from a human donor with classical Hodgkin lymphoma.

A remark on this clone: Other DNA sequences within the sample encode an identical CDR3. V is TRBV27 and J is TRBJ2-5; D may correspond to TRBD1 or TRBD2 (6 bases each). Trimming removed 2 bases at V and 5 bases at J, with 9 bases between. The V gene's germline CDR1 is MNHEY and CDR2 SMNVEV (reference sequence). The CDR3 consists of 13 residues. CDR3 in amino acids: CASSLRGAETQYF. The DNA of the CDR3 is TGTGCCAGCAGTTTAAGGGGGGCGGAGACCCAGTACTTC.

This clone was seen more than once but under ten times. The V call is TRBV11-2, the J call TRBJ2-1, with D tentatively TRBD1 (5 bases). This CDR3 region has 15 residues. Germline V CDR1 and CDR2: SGHAT, FQNNGV. V dropped 5 bases and J dropped 6 bases, with 17 bases sitting between them. CDR3 in amino acids: CASSTGPLWANEQFF. The CDR3 nucleotides read TGTGCCAGCAGCACAGGACCCCTGTGGGCCAATGAGCAGTTCTTC.

V and J are TRBV5-4 and TRBJ2-1; 7 bases fit TRBD2. This CDR3 has 14 amino acids. Trimming removed 1 base from V and 8 bases from J; junction bases left unmatched: 6. Germline lookup yields CDR1 SGHNT and CDR2 YYREEE (reference sequence). This chain's CDR3 is CASSLSSSGDEQFF. The CDR3 DNA is TGTGCCAGCAGCTTGTCGTCTAGCGGCGATGAGCAGTTCTTC.

The rearrangement links TRBV27 to TRBJ2-7; D ambiguous. Germline V gene lookup returns CDR1 MNHEY and CDR2 SMNVEV (reference sequence). This CDR3 has 16 amino acids. V was shortened by 4 bases and J by 1 base, with 17 bases between the two germline ends. The CDR3 loop is CASSSIPPIPSYEQYF. The DNA of the CDR3 is TGTGCCAGCAGTTCCATCCCTCCGATACCATCCTACGAGCAGTACTTC.

The chain employs TRBV5-1 and TRBJ2-1; tentative D call: TRBD2 (5 bases). The CDR3 is 13 amino acids. Looked up from germline, CDR1 is SGHRS and CDR2 is YFSETQ. The V end was cut by 2 bases, the J end by 9 bases, with 12 bases between. DNA of the CDR3: TGCGCCAGCAGCTTTGGAGGAGGCAGTGAGCAGTTCTTC. Translating it yields CASSFGGGSEQFF.

The gene calls are TRBV7-6 and TRBJ2-5, with D perhaps TRBD1 (6 bases). Germline CDR1 and CDR2: SGHVS and FNYEAQ. The CDR3 loop spans 17 amino acids. The V end was cut by 5 bases, the J end by 2 bases, with 21 bases between. CDR3 in amino acids: CASSKRDTGSRQETQYF. The DNA for the CDR3 is TGTGCCAGCAGCAAACGGGACACTGGCTCACGGCAAGAGACCCAGTACTTC.

The CDR3 nucleotides are TGTGCCAGCAGGCGGGAGATCGGCTACAATGAGCAGTTCTTC. This gives the protein CASRREIGYNEQFF. The chain uses TRBV6-4 and TRBJ2-1; 7 nucleotides agree with TRBD2. This CDR3 has 14 amino acids. The J segment lost 3 bases and the V segment lost 6 bases, leaving 5 bases of the junction unmatched. Per germline, CDR1 MRHNA and CDR2 SNTAGT.

On this clone: This specimen includes other DNA sequences encoding the same CDR3. The V gene is TRBV11-2, the J gene TRBJ2-5; D perhaps matches TRBD2 (6 bases). Trimming cost V 1 base and J 4 bases, with 10 bases left between them. The CDR3 runs 14 residues. Germline values: CDR1 SGHAT, CDR2 FQNNGV. This CDR3 reads CASSLVWGGETQYF. DNA of the CDR3: TGTGCCAGCAGCTTAGTTTGGGGAGGAGAGACCCAGTACTTC. The full variable domain, in which reference TRBV11-2 and TRBJ2-5 provide the parts outside the CDR3, is EAGVAQSPRYKIIEKRQSVAFWCNPISGHATLYWYQQILGQGPKLLIQFQNNGVVDDSQLPKDRFSAERLKGVDSTLKIQPAKLEDSAVYLCASSLVWGGETQYFGPGTRLLVL.

V is TRBV4-3 and J is TRBJ2-5; no clear D gene. There are 15 residues in the CDR3. The ends were cut back, 4 bases at V and 4 bases at J, with 16 bases in the middle. Germline V CDR1 and CDR2: LGHNA, YSLEER. The CDR3: CASSPVWLSRETQYF. The CDR3 DNA reads as TGCGCCAGCAGCCCGGTCTGGCTAAGCAGAGAGACCCAGTACTTC.

The chain employs TRBV11-2 and TRBJ1-1; D possibly corresponds to TRBD1 (5 bases). The CDR3 is 15 amino acids. The germline V gene encodes CDR1 SGHAT and CDR2 FQNNGV. Trimming cost V 2 bases and J 0 bases, with 10 bases left between them. In DNA form, the CDR3 reads TGTGCCAGCAGCTTATCCCAGGGCGTGAACACTGAAGCTTTCTTT. Its translation is CASSLSQGVNTEAFF. Supplemented by reference TRBV11-2 and TRBJ1-1, the full variable domain reads EAGVAQSPRYKIIEKRQSVAFWCNPISGHATLYWYQQILGQGPKLLIQFQNNGVVDDSQLPKDRFSAERLKGVDSTLKIQPAKLEDSAVYLCASSLSQGVNTEAFFGQGTRLTVV.

The chain combines TRBV4-1 with TRBJ2-1; 7 bases are shared with TRBD2. Per the germline V gene, CDR1 is MGHRA and CDR2 is YSYEKL. The CDR3 loop spans 15 amino acids. With 0 bases clipped from V and 8 bases from J, the junction kept 7 bases outside the gene matches. The CDR3 region has the DNA TGCGCCAGCAGCCAAGATGCTCTAGCGGTCTATGAGCAGTTCTTC. It specifies CASSQDALAVYEQFF.

This clone was seen more than once but under ten times. The V and J genes are TRBV13 and TRBJ1-2, with D perhaps matching TRBD1 (6 bases). The CDR3 totals 13 residues. CDR1 PRHDT and CDR2 FYEKMQ come from the germline V gene (reference sequence). V lost 5 bases and J 7 bases, leaving 14 bases between the germline ends. In nucleotides, the CDR3 is TGTGCCAGCAGCACGACAGGACGTAGTGGCTACACCTTC. Its translation is CASSTTGRSGYTF.

This chain uses TRBV6-1 with TRBJ2-3; possible D gene TRBD2, 6 bases. The length of the CDR3 is 16 residues. CDR1 and CDR2 (germline): MNHNS, SASEGT. Trimming pared 0 bases from V and 2 bases from J, leaving 12 bases between. CDR3 sequence (DNA): TGTGCCAGCAGTGAAGCGCTGACTAGACCCACAGATACGCAGTATTTT. Encoded protein: CASSEALTRPTDTQYF.

This clone was recorded only once. The chain combines TRBV5-6 with TRBJ2-5; the match to TRBD2 covers 11 bases. Germline V gene sequence: CDR1 SGHDT, CDR2 YYEEEE. Germline trimming cut 4 bases from V and 2 bases from J; bases unmatched to any gene: 7. The CDR3 consists of 16 residues. The CDR3 protein is CASSPLGTSGQETQYF. CDR3 DNA: TGTGCCAGCAGCCCCCTCGGGACTAGCGGTCAAGAGACCCAGTACTTC.

The chain has TRBV27 and TRBJ1-1; D possibly corresponds to TRBD1 (6 bases). Between the trimmed V and J ends, which lost 7 bases and 5 bases, there was a span of 23 bases. The CDR3 has 16 residues. Germline V gene sequence: CDR1 MNHEY, CDR2 SMNVEV (reference sequence). The CDR3 protein is CASTPRARGLGTEAFF. The CDR3, as DNA: TGTGCCAGCACACCACGTGCCAGGGGATTAGGAACTGAAGCTTTCTTT.

The V and J genes are TRBV29-1 and TRBJ2-1; 10 bases align to TRBD2. In germline, CDR1 is SQVTM, CDR2 ANQGSEA. The junction had 3 bases not matched to a gene; V was cut back by 4 bases and J by 3 bases. The CDR3 is made up of 14 amino acids. The CDR3 loop reads CSVATSGDYNEQFF. The DNA of the CDR3 is TGCAGCGTTGCTACTAGCGGGGACTACAATGAGCAGTTCTTC.

This rearrangement joins TRBV28 to TRBJ2-7; D remains ambiguous. Per germline, CDR1 MDHEN and CDR2 SYDVKM. This CDR3 spans 11 amino acids. V was clipped by 2 bases and J by 3 bases, with 2 bases between them. The CDR3 region is CASSLRYEQYF. The CDR3, as DNA: TGTGCCAGCAGTTTACGCTACGAGCAGTACTTC.

The J gene is TRBJ2-7, the V gene TRBV29-1, with 8 bases fitting TRBD1. The germline V gene encodes CDR1 SQVTM and CDR2 ANQGSEA. Losses at the gene ends were 6 bases for V and 0 bases for J; bases not matched to a gene: 4. This CDR3 comprises 13 residues. This chain's CDR3 is CSVTGGSSYEQYF. CDR3 nucleotide sequence: TGCAGCGTAACAGGGGGGAGCTCCTACGAGCAGTACTTC.

This clone was counted only a few times. The chain recombines TRBV6-6 with TRBJ1-2; D not certain. Germline values: CDR1 MNHNY, CDR2 SVGAGI (reference sequence). Trimming removed 6 bases from V and 1 base from J, with 3 bases in between. CDR3 length: 11 amino acids. The CDR3 DNA reads TGTGCCAGCAGGTATAACTATGGCTACACCTTC. This sequence encodes CASRYNYGYTF.

The V call is TRBV11-2, the J call TRBJ2-1; 8 bases are a match to TRBD1. Trimming cost V 1 base and J 0 bases; bases outside gene matches: 5. Germline values: CDR1 SGHAT, CDR2 FQNNGV. This CDR3 is built from 17 residues. The CDR3 region has the DNA TGTGCCAGCAGCTTAGGTCTCAGGGGGCTCTCCTACAATGAGCAGTTCTTC. This codes for CASSLGLRGLSYNEQFF.

The V gene is TRBV7-9, the J gene TRBJ2-4; TRBD1 agrees at 8 bases. Per the germline V gene, CDR1 is SEHNR and CDR2 is FQNEAQ (reference sequence). J gave up 8 bases and V 0 bases, and 18 bases lay outside the gene matches. The length of the CDR3 is 19 residues. In nucleotides, the CDR3 is TGTGCCAGCAGCTTAGCCCCTTGGTGGACCCAGGGGGCTAAGGACATTCAGTACTTC. It specifies CASSLAPWWTQGAKDIQYF.

The V and J genes are TRBV7-9 and TRBJ1-2; 8 nucleotides match TRBD1. From germline, CDR1 is SEHNR and CDR2 FQNEAQ (reference sequence). Trimming removed 4 bases from V and 3 bases from J; junction bases left unmatched: 7. The CDR3 covers 15 residues. The CDR3 bases are TGTGCCAGCAGCTCCGGACAGGGAGGGTACTATGGCTACACCTTC. Amino acids: CASSSGQGGYYGYTF.

This chain connects TRBV11-3 to TRBJ2-2; 9 bases match TRBD1. After removal of 4 bases from V and 2 bases from J, the junction contained 5 bases not matched to a gene. CDR3 length equals 16 residues. CDR1 and CDR2 (germline): SGHNT, YENEEA. The CDR3 sequence is CASSYYRGRNTGELFF. The CDR3 DNA sequence: TGTGCCAGCAGCTATTACAGGGGGCGAAACACCGGGGAGCTGTTTTTT.

CDR3 in DNA: TGTGCCAGCAGTTTAAGTACAGGGGGTCGGTATGGCTACACCTTC. Amino acid sequence: CASSLSTGGRYGYTF. The chain recombines TRBV28 with TRBJ1-2; the match to TRBD1 covers 8 bases. The germline gives CDR1 MDHEN, CDR2 SYDVKM. CDR3 length: 15 residues. Losses at the gene ends were 2 bases for V and 5 bases for J; bases not matched to a gene: 7.

The chain links TRBV7-9 to TRBJ2-3, with TRBD1 identical over 8 bases. V dropped 4 bases and J dropped 0; count of bases not matched to a gene: 6. Germline assignment: CDR1 SEHNR and CDR2 FQNEAQ (reference sequence). This CDR3 is built from 16 residues. As DNA, the CDR3 is TGTGCCAGCAGCTCTTGGACAGGGCCTAGCACAGATACGCAGTATTTT. Encoded protein: CASSSWTGPSTDTQYF.